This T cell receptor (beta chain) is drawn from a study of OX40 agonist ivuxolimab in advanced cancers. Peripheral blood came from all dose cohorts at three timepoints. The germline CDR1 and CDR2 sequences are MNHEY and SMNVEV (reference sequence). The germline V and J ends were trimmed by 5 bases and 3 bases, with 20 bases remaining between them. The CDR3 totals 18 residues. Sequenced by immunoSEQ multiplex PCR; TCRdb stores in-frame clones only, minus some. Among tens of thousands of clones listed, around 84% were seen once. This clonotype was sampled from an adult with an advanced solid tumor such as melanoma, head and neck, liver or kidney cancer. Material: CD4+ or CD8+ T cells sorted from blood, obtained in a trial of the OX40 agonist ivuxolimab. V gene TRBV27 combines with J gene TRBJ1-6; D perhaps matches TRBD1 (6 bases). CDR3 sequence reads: CASSRSLRGSDYNSPLHF. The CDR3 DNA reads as TGTGCCAGCAGTCGCTCCTTGAGGGGGTCCGACTATAATTCACCCCTCCACTTT.